The next 25 T cell receptor beta chains were all read from a single sample in a study of CD8+CD57+ T cells in acquired aplastic anemia. Investigators profiled TCR beta VDJ and CDR3 from genomic DNA template. TCRdb ran MiXCR on the reads and lists one entry per CDR3 protein. Among more than 150,000 distinct CDR3 sequences, just over 45% were seen once, and the ten largest hold around 2.7%. Sequencing was performed on sorted CD4+, CD8+, or CD8+CD57+ T cells (not recorded which) from PBMCs. The receptors here all came from a human donor in good health.

The rearrangement joins TRBV10-3 to TRBJ1-4, with 8 bases fitting TRBD1. V was clipped by 6 bases and J by 0 bases; unmatched bases: 3. This CDR3 has 15 residues. CDR1 and CDR2 (germline): ENHRY, SYGVKD. CDR3 in amino acids: CAIRDRDATNEKLFF. CDR3 DNA: TGTGCCATCAGGGACAGGGATGCAACTAATGAAAAACTGTTTTTT.

This clonotype has more than one count but fewer than ten. This chain connects TRBV30 to TRBJ1-2; no reliable D call. From germline, CDR1 is GTSNPN and CDR2 SVGIG (reference sequence). CDR3 size: 14 residues. Trimming stripped 3 bases from V and 4 bases from J, with 15 bases between. CDR3 in amino acids: CAWSVAWARYGYTF. The CDR3 nucleotides are TGTGCCTGGAGCGTTGCTTGGGCGCGCTATGGCTACACCTTC.

DNA for the CDR3: TGTGCCAGCAGCAAAGGGACTAATCGTGGCACAGATACGCAGTATTTT. Residues: CASSKGTNRGTDTQYF. The chain carries TRBV7-3 and TRBJ2-3; 7 bases are a match to TRBD2. Germline values: CDR1 SGHTA, CDR2 FQGTGA. The CDR3 totals 16 residues. Losses at the gene ends were 5 bases for V and 1 base for J; bases not matched to a gene: 9.

Notes on this clonotype: A single base separates this from a much larger clone, so it may be a read error. Written as DNA, the CDR3 is TGTGCCAGCAATGACAGACATCGCAATCAGCCCCAGCATTTT. As protein: CASNDRHRNQPQHF. The genes are TRBV7-9 and TRBJ1-5; possible D gene TRBD1, 5 bases. Germline V gene lookup returns CDR1 SEHNR and CDR2 FQNEAQ (reference sequence). The length of the CDR3 is 14 residues. Trimming left V 7 bases short and J 2 bases short, with 12 bases between.

This clonotype occurred many times. The J gene is TRBJ2-3, the V gene TRBV19; maybe TRBD1 (6 bases). V lost 7 bases to trimming and J lost 0 bases, with 17 bases between them. CDR3 length equals 16 residues. Germline CDR1 and CDR2: LNHDA and SQIVND (reference sequence). The CDR3 loop reads CASTPRDTSSTDTQYF. Here the CDR3 DNA reads TGTGCCAGTACTCCCCGGGACACATCTAGCACAGATACGCAGTATTTT.

This clonotype was recorded many times. Written as DNA, the CDR3 is TGCAGTGCTAGCCGGGGACTCAATACGCAGTATTTT. This gives the protein CSASRGLNTQYF. This sequence joins TRBV20-1 and TRBJ2-3; D perhaps matches TRBD2 (6 bases). Germline-derived CDR1 and CDR2 are DFQATT and SNEGSKA (reference sequence). V lost 3 bases to trimming and J lost 7 bases, with 11 bases between them. There are 12 residues in the CDR3.

V is TRBV9 and J is TRBJ1-1; D is unresolved. Germline lookup yields CDR1 SGDLS and CDR2 YYNGEE. This CDR3 has 14 residues. Trimming took off 0 bases at V and 1 base at J, with 7 bases between the two ends. CDR3 sequence reads: CASSVGNGNTEAFF. CDR3 nucleotide sequence: TGTGCCAGCAGCGTAGGGAACGGGAACACTGAAGCTTTCTTT.

CDR3: CSYLTSGVNEQFF. In DNA, the CDR3 is TGCAGTTATCTGACTAGCGGAGTTAATGAGCAGTTCTTC. The rearrangement uses TRBV20-1 and TRBJ2-1; 9 bases match TRBD2. In germline, CDR1 is DFQATT, CDR2 SNEGSKA (reference sequence). The CDR3 loop spans 13 amino acids. Trimming took 8 bases from V and 7 from J; bases not matched to a gene: 9.

This clonotype was seen a handful of times. This rearrangement joins TRBV25-1 to TRBJ1-6, with D tentatively TRBD1 (5 bases). V was shortened by 6 bases and J by 11 bases, with 23 bases between the two germline ends. Germline CDR1 MGHDK, CDR2 SYGVNS. The length of the CDR3 is 16 residues. The CDR3 DNA reads TGTGCCAGCAGCACCACTAGCGGAGGGGTCTGGGCACCCCTCCACTTT. It translates to CASSTTSGGVWAPLHF. Using reference TRBV25-1 and TRBJ1-6 for the parts outside the CDR3, the full variable domain is EADIYQTPRYLVIGTGKKITLECSQTMGHDKMYWYQQDPGMELHLIHYSYGVNSTEKGDLSSESTVSRIRTEHFPLTLESARPSHTSQYLCASSTTSGGVWAPLHFGNGTRLTVT.

The chain is built from TRBV19 and TRBJ1-2; the match to TRBD1 covers 7 bases. CDR1 LNHDA and CDR2 SQIVND come from the germline V gene (reference sequence). The CDR3 length is 14 residues. With 5 bases clipped from V and 2 bases from J, the junction kept 5 bases outside the gene matches. The CDR3 DNA reads TGTGCCAGTAGTTTCCTGACAGGGAACTATGGCTACACCTTC. Translation: CASSFLTGNYGYTF.

The chain joins TRBV9 to TRBJ1-6, with no clear D. The V gene's germline CDR1 is SGDLS and CDR2 YYNGEE. Trimming took 3 bases from V and 6 from J, leaving 13 bases between them. The CDR3 sequence is 15 residues long. The DNA of the CDR3 is TGTGCCAGCAGCGGCCCAGGACGGTTTAATTCACCCCTCCACTTT. Translating it yields CASSGPGRFNSPLHF.

This clonotype was recorded at least ten times. The V call is TRBV19, the J call TRBJ2-7, with 10 bases matching TRBD1. From germline, CDR1 is LNHDA and CDR2 SQIVND (reference sequence). The CDR3 totals 15 residues. V trimming: 6 bases; J trimming: 1 base; junction bases outside the gene matches: 6. As DNA, the CDR3 is TGTGCCAGTAGCCCGACAGGGGGCGAGTCCTACGAGCAGTACTTC. It specifies CASSPTGGESYEQYF.

The chain has TRBV15 and TRBJ2-5; D remains unclear. The CDR3 covers 13 residues. Trimming removed 0 bases at V and 5 bases at J, with 7 bases between. Germline values: CDR1 LNHNV, CDR2 YYDKDF (reference sequence). CDR3 DNA: TGTGCCACCAGCAGAGATCGGGCTGAGACCCAGTACTTC. Translated: CATSRDRAETQYF.

There are many counts of this clonotype. The chain uses TRBV5-4 and TRBJ2-7; TRBD1 might be the D (5 bases). The germline V gene has CDR1 SGHNT and CDR2 YYREEE (reference sequence). The ends were cut back, 5 bases at V and 7 bases at J, with 16 bases in the middle. The CDR3 totals 13 residues. CDR3 protein: CASSSDRGGEQYF. CDR3 coding DNA: TGTGCCAGCAGTTCGGATAGGGGTGGAGAGCAGTACTTC.

Of note for this clonotype: One base away lies a much larger clone, so this may be a sequencing read error. The chain employs TRBV20-1 and TRBJ1-3; D remains unclear. Germline assignment: CDR1 DFQATT and CDR2 SNEGSKA (reference sequence). The CDR3 loop spans 11 amino acids. CDR3 region: CGARALNTIYF. In DNA, the CDR3 is TGCGGTGCTAGAGCTCTAAACACCATATATTTT.

At least ten counts were recorded for this clonotype. V gene TRBV20-1 combines with J gene TRBJ2-7, with 9 bases identical to TRBD2. The J segment lost 7 bases and the V segment lost 1 base, leaving 5 bases of the junction unmatched. CDR1 and CDR2 from the germline V gene are DFQATT and SNEGSKA (reference sequence). CDR3 length: 13 residues. The CDR3 bases are TGCAGTGCTAGAGTAGCGGGAGTGAAAGAGCAGTACTTC. It is translated as CSARVAGVKEQYF.

This clonotype was recorded many times. The genes are TRBV5-8 and TRBJ2-1, with a possible D match to TRBD2 (5 bases). Germline-derived CDR1 and CDR2 are SGHTS and YDEGEE. Trimming took off 1 base at V and 6 bases at J, with 17 bases between the two ends. This CDR3 region has 16 residues. CDR3 sequence reads: CASSLYRGALLNEQFF. CDR3 bases: TGTGCCAGCAGCTTGTATCGGGGTGCACTTCTCAATGAGCAGTTCTTC.

This clonotype has a count of ten or more. The chain recombines TRBV12-3 or TRBV12-4 with TRBJ2-3; D is unresolved. This CDR3 has 15 residues. V lost 2 bases and J 2 bases, leaving 11 bases between the germline ends. Here the CDR3 reads CASSLRDSPTDTQYF. DNA for the CDR3: TGTGCCAGCAGTTTAAGGGATTCGCCCACAGATACGCAGTATTTT.

The genes are TRBV25-1 and TRBJ2-7, with TRBD2 matching over 7 bases. The length of the CDR3 is 14 residues. CDR1 is MGHDK, CDR2 SYGVNS, per germline. After removal of 2 bases from V and 7 bases from J, the junction contained 8 bases not matched to a gene. CDR3: CASSEMGGLPEQYF. CDR3 nucleotides: TGTGCCAGCAGTGAAATGGGAGGGCTTCCGGAGCAGTACTTC.

The table lists this clonotype with many counts. The chain couples TRBV2 to TRBJ2-5; TRBD1 or TRBD2 may be the D gene (5 bases each). Germline CDR1 and CDR2: SNHLY and FYNNEI. With 6 bases removed from V and 2 bases from J, the gap between germline ends came to 13 bases. The length of the CDR3 is 14 residues. As DNA, the CDR3 is TGTGCCAGCAGGCCGGGACGGCTACAAGAGACCCAGTACTTC. Its protein is CASRPGRLQETQYF. Variable domain in full (rest from reference TRBV2 and TRBJ2-5): EPEVTQTPSHQVTQMGQEVILRCVPISNHLYFYWYRQILGQKVEFLVSFYNNEISEKSEIFDDQFSVERPDGSNFTLKIRSTKLEDSAMYFCASRPGRLQETQYFGPGTRLLVL.

The J gene is TRBJ2-7, the V gene TRBV20-1; D perhaps matches TRBD1 (5 bases). Germline V gene sequence: CDR1 DFQATT, CDR2 SNEGSKA (reference sequence). The CDR3 consists of 15 residues. V was shortened by 6 bases and J by 1 base, with 19 bases between the two germline ends. In DNA form, the CDR3 reads TGCAGTGCCAGCAGTTACCGCGGACAATCCTACGAGCAGTACTTC. Its translation is CSASSYRGQSYEQYF.

J is TRBJ2-1 and V is TRBV2, with 7 bases fitting TRBD1. This CDR3 contains 14 residues. The J segment lost 8 bases and the V segment lost 11 bases, leaving 15 bases of the junction unmatched. Germline V gene lookup returns CDR1 SNHLY and CDR2 FYNNEI. CDR3 coding DNA: TGTGCCTGCGGTCGAACAGGGGTTGTAGATGAGCAGTTCTTC. Translated: CACGRTGVVDEQFF.

The V call is TRBV12-3 or TRBV12-4, the J call TRBJ1-2, with 8 nucleotides matching TRBD1. Unmatched junction bases numbered 8, after V lost 6 bases and J lost 8 bases. The CDR3 has 13 residues. CDR3 in DNA: TGTGCCAGCAGAAAGACAGGGGATGGAGGCTACACCTTC. Amino acid sequence: CASRKTGDGGYTF.

This sequence joins TRBV7-8 and TRBJ1-6, with 9 nucleotides matching TRBD1. This CDR3 spans 13 amino acids. Germline V lookup: CDR1 SGHVS, CDR2 FQNEAQ. The ends lost 4 bases at V and 10 bases at J; junction bases unmatched: 2. The DNA for the CDR3 is TGTGCCAGCAGCTCGGACAGGGGATCACCCCTCCACTTT. This sequence encodes CASSSDRGSPLHF. Variable domain in full (rest from reference TRBV7-8 and TRBJ1-6): GAGVSQSPRYKVAKRGQDVALRCDPISGHVSLFWYQQALGQGPEFLTYFQNEAQLDKSGLPSDRFFAERPEGSVSTLKIQRTQQEDSAVYLCASSSDRGSPLHFGNGTRLTVT.

The rearrangement links TRBV27 to TRBJ1-1; D unresolved. CDR1 and CDR2 from the germline V gene are MNHEY and SMNVEV (reference sequence). Trimming removed 5 bases from V and 3 bases from J, with 16 bases in between. The CDR3 covers 15 residues. CDR3 sequence reads: CASSPPWRRDTEAFF. The CDR3 DNA sequence: TGTGCCAGCAGTCCCCCATGGCGTCGGGACACTGAAGCTTTCTTT.